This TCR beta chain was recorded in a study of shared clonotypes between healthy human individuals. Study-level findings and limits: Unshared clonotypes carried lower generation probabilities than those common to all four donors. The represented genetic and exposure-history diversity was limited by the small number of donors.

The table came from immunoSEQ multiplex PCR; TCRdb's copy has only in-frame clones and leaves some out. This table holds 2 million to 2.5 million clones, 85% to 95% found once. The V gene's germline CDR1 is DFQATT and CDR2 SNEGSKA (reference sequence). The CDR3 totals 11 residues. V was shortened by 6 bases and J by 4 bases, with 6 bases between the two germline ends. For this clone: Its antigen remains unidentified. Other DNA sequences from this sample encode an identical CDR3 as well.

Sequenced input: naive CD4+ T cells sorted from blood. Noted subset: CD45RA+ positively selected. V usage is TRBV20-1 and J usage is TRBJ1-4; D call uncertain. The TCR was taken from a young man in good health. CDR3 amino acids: CSAKSNEKLFF. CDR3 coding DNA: TGCAGTGCCAAGAGTAATGAAAAACTGTTTTTT.